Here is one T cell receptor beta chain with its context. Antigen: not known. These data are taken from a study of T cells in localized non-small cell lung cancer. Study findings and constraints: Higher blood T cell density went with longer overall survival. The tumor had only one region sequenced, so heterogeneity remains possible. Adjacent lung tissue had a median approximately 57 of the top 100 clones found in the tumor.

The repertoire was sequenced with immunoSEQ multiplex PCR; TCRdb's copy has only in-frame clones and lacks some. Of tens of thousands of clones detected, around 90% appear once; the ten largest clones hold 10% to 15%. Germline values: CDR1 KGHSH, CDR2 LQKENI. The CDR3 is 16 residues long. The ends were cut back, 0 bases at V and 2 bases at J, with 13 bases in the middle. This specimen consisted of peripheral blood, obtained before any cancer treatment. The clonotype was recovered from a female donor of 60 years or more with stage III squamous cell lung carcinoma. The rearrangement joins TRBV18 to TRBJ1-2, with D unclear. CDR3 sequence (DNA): TGTGCCAGCTCACCACCGGGGTCCAGTGAGAACTATGGCTACACCTTC. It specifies CASSPPGSSENYGYTF.